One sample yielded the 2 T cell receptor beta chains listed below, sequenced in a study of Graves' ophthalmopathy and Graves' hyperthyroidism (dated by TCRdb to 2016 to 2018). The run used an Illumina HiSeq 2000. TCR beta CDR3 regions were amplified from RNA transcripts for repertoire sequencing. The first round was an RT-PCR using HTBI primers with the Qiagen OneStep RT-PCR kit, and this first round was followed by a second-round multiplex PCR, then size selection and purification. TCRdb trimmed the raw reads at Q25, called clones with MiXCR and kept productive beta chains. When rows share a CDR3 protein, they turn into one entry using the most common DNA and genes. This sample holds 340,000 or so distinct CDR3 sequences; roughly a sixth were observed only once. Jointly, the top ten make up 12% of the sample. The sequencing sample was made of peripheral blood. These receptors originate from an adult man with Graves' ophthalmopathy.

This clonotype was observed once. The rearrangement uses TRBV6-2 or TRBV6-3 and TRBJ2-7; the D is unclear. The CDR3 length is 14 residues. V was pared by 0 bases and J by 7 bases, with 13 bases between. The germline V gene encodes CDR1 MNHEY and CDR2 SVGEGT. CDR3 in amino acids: CASSYSRWMEEQYF. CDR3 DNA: TGTGCCAGCAGTTACTCGAGGTGGATGGAGGAGCAGTACTTC.

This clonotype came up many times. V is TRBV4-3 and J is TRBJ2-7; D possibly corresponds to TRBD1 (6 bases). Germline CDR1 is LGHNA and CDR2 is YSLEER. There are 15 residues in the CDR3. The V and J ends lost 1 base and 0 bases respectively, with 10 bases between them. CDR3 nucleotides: TGCGCCAGCAGCCAAGTGAGGGGGAGCTCCTACGAGCAGTACTTC. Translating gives CASSQVRGSSYEQYF.